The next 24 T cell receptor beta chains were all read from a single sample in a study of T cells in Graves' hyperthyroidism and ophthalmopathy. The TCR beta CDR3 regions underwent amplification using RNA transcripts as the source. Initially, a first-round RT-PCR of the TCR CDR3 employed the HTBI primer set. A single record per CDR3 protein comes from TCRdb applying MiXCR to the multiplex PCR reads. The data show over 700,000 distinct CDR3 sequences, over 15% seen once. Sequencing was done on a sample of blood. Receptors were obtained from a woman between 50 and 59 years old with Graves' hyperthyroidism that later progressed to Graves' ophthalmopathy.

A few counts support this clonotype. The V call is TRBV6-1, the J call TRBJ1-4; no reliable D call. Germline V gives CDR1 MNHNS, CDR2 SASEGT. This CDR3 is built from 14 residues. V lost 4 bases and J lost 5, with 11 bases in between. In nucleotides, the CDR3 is TGTGCCAGCAGTGTCGTGACGATGAATGAAAAACTGTTTTTT. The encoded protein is CASSVVTMNEKLFF.

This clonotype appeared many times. Here the CDR3 reads CASTLAGSNTEAFF. The CDR3 DNA sequence: TGTGCCAGCACCCTGGCGGGCAGTAACACTGAAGCTTTCTTT. The chain has TRBV12-3 or TRBV12-4 and TRBJ1-1; D remains unclear. CDR3 length: 14 residues. With 7 bases removed from V and 2 bases from J, the gap between germline ends came to 14 bases.

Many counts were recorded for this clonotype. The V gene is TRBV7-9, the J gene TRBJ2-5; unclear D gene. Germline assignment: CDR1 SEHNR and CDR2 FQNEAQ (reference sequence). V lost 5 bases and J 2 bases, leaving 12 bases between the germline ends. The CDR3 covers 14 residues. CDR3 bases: TGTGCCAGCAGCCCTGGTGGCAGACAAGAGACCCAGTACTTC. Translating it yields CASSPGGRQETQYF.

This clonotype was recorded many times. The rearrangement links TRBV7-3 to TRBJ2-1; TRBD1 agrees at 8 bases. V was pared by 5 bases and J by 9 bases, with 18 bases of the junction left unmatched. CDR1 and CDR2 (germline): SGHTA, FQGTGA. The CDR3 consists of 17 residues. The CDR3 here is CASSPQQGQGDQGEQFF. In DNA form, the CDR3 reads TGTGCCAGCAGCCCCCAACAAGGACAGGGCGACCAGGGTGAGCAGTTCTTC.

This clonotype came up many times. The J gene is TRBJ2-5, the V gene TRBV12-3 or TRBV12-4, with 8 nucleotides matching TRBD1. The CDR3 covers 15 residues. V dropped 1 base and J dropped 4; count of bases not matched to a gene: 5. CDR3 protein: CASSLGTGRRETQYF. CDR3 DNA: TGTGCCAGCAGTTTAGGGACAGGGAGGCGAGAGACCCAGTACTTC.

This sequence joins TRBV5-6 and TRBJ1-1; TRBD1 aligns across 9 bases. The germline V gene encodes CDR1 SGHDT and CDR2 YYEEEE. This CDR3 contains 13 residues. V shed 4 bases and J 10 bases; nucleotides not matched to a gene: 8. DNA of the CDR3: TGTGCCAGCAGCGGGACAGGGCGGTCGCGAGCTTTCTTT. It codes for CASSGTGRSRAFF.

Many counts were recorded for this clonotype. DNA of the CDR3: TGTGCCAGCAGTTTAGTCGGACAGTGGCGGAACACTGAAGCTTTCTTT. Encoded protein: CASSLVGQWRNTEAFF. The gene calls are TRBV12-3 or TRBV12-4 and TRBJ1-1; perhaps TRBD1 as D (6 bases). The CDR3 has 16 residues. Trimming left V 1 base short and J 1 base short, with 13 bases between.

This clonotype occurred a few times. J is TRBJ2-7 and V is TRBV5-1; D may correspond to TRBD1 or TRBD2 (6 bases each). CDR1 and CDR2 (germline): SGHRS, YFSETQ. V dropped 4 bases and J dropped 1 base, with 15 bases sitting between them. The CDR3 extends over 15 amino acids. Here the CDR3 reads CASSQTGRMSYEQYF. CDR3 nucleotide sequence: TGCGCCAGCAGCCAAACAGGGAGGATGTCCTACGAGCAGTACTTC.

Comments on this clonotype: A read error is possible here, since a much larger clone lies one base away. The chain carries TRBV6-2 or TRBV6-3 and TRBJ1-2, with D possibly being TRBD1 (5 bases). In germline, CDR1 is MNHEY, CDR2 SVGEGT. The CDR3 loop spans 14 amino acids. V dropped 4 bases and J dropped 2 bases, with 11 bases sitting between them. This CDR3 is CASSCGAQNYGYTF. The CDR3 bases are TGTGCCAGCAGTTGCGGGGCTCAAAACTATGGCTACACCTTC.

The CDR3 sequence: CASSQERGRYTGELFF. CDR3 in DNA: TGTGCCAGCAGCCAAGAGAGGGGGCGTTACACCGGGGAGCTGTTTTTT. The V call is TRBV4-2, the J call TRBJ2-2; 7 nucleotides align to TRBD1. CDR3 length: 16 amino acids. CDR1 and CDR2 (germline): LGHNA, YNFKEQ. Trimming at V came to 0 bases and at J to 3 bases, leaving 4 bases not matched to a gene.

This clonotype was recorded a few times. The CDR3 bases are TGTGCCAGCAGCAGCTTACAGGGGGCGATGAACACTGAAGCTTTCTTT. Protein: CASSSLQGAMNTEAFF. This chain links TRBV7-9 with TRBJ1-1; TRBD1 matches 9 bases. Germline V CDR1 and CDR2: SEHNR, FQNEAQ (reference sequence). The ends lost 5 bases at V and 0 bases at J; junction bases unmatched: 7. This CDR3 comprises 16 residues.

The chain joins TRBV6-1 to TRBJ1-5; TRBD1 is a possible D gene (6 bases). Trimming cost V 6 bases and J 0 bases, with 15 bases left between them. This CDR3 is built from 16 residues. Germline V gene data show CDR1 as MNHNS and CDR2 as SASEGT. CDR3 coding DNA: TGTGCCAGCAGGACCGGGACACCTTATAGCAATCAGCCCCAGCATTTT. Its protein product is CASRTGTPYSNQPQHF.

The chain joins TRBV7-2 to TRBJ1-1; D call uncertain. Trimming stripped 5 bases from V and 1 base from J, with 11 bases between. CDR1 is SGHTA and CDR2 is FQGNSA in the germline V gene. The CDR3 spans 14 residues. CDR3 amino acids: CASSLQRTNTEAFF. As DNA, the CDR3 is TGTGCCAGCAGCCTCCAGCGCACGAACACTGAAGCTTTCTTT.

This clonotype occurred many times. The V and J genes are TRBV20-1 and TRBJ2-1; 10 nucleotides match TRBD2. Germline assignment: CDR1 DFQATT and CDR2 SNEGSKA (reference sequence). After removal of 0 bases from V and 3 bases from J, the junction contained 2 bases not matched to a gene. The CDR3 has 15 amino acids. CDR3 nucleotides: TGCAGTGCTAGAGATAAGCGGGGGGGCTACAATGAGCAGTTCTTC. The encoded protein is CSARDKRGGYNEQFF.

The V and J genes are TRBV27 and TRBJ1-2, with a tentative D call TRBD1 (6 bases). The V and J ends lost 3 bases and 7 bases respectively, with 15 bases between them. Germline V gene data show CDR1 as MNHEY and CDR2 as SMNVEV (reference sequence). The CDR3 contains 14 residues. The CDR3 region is CASSFSANRAGYTF. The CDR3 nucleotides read TGTGCCAGCAGTTTTTCTGCAAACAGGGCTGGCTACACCTTC.

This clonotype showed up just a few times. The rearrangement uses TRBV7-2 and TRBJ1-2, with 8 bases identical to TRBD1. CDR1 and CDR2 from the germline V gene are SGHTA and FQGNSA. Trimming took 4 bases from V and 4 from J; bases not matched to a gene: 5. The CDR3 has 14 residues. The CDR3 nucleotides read TGTGCCAGCAGCTCAGGGGGCAGTGGCTATGGCTACACCTTC. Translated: CASSSGGSGYGYTF.

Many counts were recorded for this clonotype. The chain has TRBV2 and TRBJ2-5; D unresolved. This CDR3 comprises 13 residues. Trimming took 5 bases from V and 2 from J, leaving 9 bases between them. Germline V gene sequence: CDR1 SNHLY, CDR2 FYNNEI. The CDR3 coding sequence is TGTGCCAGCAGTTTTAGGGCACAAGAGACCCAGTACTTC. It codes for CASSFRAQETQYF.

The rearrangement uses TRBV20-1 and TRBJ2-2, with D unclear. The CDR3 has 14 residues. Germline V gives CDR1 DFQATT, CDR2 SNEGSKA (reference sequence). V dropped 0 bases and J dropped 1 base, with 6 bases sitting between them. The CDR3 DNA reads TGCAGTGCTAGAGATTCGAGGAACACCGGGGAGCTGTTTTTT. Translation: CSARDSRNTGELFF.

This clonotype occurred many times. CDR3 coding DNA: TGTGCCAGCAGGAGACAGGGGCTGGCAGACTATGGCTACACCTTC. Its protein is CASRRQGLADYGYTF. This chain uses TRBV2 with TRBJ1-2; 8 nucleotides align to TRBD1. V was pared by 6 bases and J by 3 bases, with 9 bases of the junction left unmatched. Germline loops: CDR1 SNHLY, CDR2 FYNNEI. The CDR3 loop spans 15 amino acids.

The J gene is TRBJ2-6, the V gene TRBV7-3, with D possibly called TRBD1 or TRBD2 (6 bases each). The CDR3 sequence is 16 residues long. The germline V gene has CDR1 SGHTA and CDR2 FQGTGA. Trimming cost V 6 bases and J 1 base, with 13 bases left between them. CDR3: CASSGGAGSGANVLTF. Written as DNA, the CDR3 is TGTGCCAGCAGTGGGGGCGCGGGGTCTGGGGCCAACGTCCTGACTTTC. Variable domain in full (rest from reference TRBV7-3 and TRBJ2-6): GAGVSQTPSNKVTEKGKYVELRCDPISGHTALYWYRQSLGQGPEFLIYFQGTGAADDSGLPNDRFFAVRPEGSVSTLKIQRTERGDSAVYLCASSGGAGSGANVLTFGAGSRLTVL.

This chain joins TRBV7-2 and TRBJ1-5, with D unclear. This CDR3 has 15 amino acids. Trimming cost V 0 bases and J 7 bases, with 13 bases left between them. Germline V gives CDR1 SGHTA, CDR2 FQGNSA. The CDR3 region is CASSLALPGAQPQHF. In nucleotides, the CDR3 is TGTGCCAGCAGCTTAGCGTTGCCAGGCGCCCAGCCCCAGCATTTT.

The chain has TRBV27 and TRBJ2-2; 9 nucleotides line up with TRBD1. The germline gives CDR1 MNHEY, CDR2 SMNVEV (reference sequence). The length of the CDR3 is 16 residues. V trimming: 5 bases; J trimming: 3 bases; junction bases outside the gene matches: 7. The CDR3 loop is CASSLGQGRYTGELFF. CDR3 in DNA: TGTGCCAGCAGTCTTGGACAGGGGAGGTACACCGGGGAGCTGTTTTTT.

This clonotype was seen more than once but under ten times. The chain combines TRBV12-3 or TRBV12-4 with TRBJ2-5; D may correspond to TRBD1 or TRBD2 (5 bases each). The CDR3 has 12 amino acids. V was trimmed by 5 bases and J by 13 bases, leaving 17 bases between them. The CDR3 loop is CASSPHRDGPYF. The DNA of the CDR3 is TGTGCCAGCAGTCCTCACCGGGACGGCCCGTACTTC.

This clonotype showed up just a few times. The CDR3 DNA reads TGTGCCAGCAGTGAGGACCCAAATAATAGGGCCCTCCACTTT. This gives the protein CASSEDPNNRALHF. The chain has TRBV2 and TRBJ1-6, with D uncertain. The V and J ends lost 3 bases and 14 bases respectively, with 17 bases between them. From germline, CDR1 is SNHLY and CDR2 FYNNEI. This CDR3 is built from 14 residues. The full variable domain, its missing parts supplied by reference TRBV2 and TRBJ1-6, is EPEVTQTPSHQVTQMGQEVILRCVPISNHLYFYWYRQILGQKVEFLVSFYNNEISEKSEIFDDQFSVERPDGSNFTLKIRSTKLEDSAMYFCASSEDPNNRALHFGNGTRLTVT.